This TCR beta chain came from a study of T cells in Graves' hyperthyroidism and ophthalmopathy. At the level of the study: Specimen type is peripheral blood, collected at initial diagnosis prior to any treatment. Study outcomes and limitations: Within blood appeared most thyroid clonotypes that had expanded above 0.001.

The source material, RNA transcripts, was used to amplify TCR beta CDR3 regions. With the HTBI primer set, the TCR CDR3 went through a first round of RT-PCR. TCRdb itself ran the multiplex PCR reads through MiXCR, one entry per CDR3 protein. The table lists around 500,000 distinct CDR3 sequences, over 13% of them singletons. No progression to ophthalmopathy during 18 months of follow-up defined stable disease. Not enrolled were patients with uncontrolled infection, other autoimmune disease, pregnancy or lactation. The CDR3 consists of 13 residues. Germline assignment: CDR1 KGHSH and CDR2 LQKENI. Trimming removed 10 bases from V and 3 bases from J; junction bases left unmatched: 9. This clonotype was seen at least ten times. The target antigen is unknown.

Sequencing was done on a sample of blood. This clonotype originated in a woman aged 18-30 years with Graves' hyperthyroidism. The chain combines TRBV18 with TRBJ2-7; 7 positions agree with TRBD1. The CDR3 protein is CATTGQGDYEQYF. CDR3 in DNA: TGTGCCACTACGGGTCAGGGGGACTACGAGCAGTACTTC. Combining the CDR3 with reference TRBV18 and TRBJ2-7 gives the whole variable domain NAGVMQNPRHLVRRRGQEARLRCSPMKGHSHVYWYRQLPEEGLKFMVYLQKENIIDESGMPKERFSAEFPKEGPSILRIQQVVRGDSAAYFCATTGQGDYEQYFGPGTRLTVT.